The 7 T cell receptor beta chains in this list originate from one sample, sequenced in a study of identical twins (TCRdb year 2016). Library preparation employed 5' RACE. Sequencer: Illumina HiSeq 2000. TCRdb itself trimmed the public reads at Q25 with fastp, ran MiXCR and retained productive beta chains. Rows matching on CDR3 protein sequence are summarized as one entry with the most common DNA and genes. The sample table records more than 1.5 million distinct CDR3 sequences; roughly a third of these occur just once. The top ten constitute about 0.3% of the sample. The sample taken for sequencing was cord blood. These receptors came from a newborn girl in good health.

The chain carries TRBV21-1 and TRBJ1-1; the D call of TRBD1 is as the table states it, not checked on the DNA. TRBV21-1 is deemed a pseudogene. CDR3 length equals 14 residues. The CDR3 DNA is TGTGCCAGCAGCAAAGACGACAGGGGCACTGAAGCTTTCTTT. Protein product: CASSKDDRGTEAFF.

V is TRBV7-8 and J is TRBJ2-3; 8 nucleotides line up with TRBD1. Losses at the gene ends were 3 bases for V and 2 bases for J; bases not matched to a gene: 4. CDR1 and CDR2 from the germline V gene are SGHVS and FQNEAQ. This CDR3 spans 15 amino acids. The CDR3 DNA follows: TGTGCCAGCAGCTTTGACAGGGGCAACACAGATACGCAGTATTTT. Translating it yields CASSFDRGNTDTQYF.

The gene calls are TRBV20-1 and TRBJ2-4, with a possible D match to TRBD2 (5 bases). The J call may be incorrect, as the DNA end agrees better with TRBJ2-7. Germline V lookup: CDR1 DFQATT, CDR2 SNEGSKA (reference sequence). CDR3 length: 15 residues. The CDR3, as DNA: TGCAGTGCTGTGTTCAAACGAGGGAGAGGGTACGAGCAGTACTTC. Translating gives CSAVFKRGRGYEQYF.

This clonotype showed up just a few times. V gene TRBV2 combines with J gene TRBJ2-5; TRBD2 matches 7 bases. Near its end, the DNA agrees better with TRBJ2-7, so the J call may be wrong. This CDR3 region has 16 residues. Germline V gene data show CDR1 as SNHLY and CDR2 as FYNNEI. The CDR3 DNA reads TGTGCCAGCAGTGATTATCACTGGACTAGTGCCTACGAGCAGTACTTC. Translation: CASSDYHWTSAYEQYF.

This chain joins TRBV20-1 and TRBJ1-5; D is perhaps TRBD1 (6 bases). Germline CDR1 is DFQATT and CDR2 is SNEGSKA (reference sequence). There are 13 residues in the CDR3. The CDR3 reads CSTNYRAGQPQHF. The CDR3 region has the DNA TGCAGCACTAACTACAGGGCTGGTCAGCCCCAGCATTTT.

The rearrangement links TRBV4-1 to TRBJ1-1, with 7 nucleotides matching TRBD1. There are 16 residues in the CDR3. Germline CDR1 MGHRA, CDR2 YSYEKL. The J segment lost 0 bases and the V segment lost 4 bases, leaving 8 bases of the junction unmatched. The CDR3 region is CASSLTPGQMNTEAFF. The CDR3 DNA sequence: TGCGCCAGCAGCCTTACACCGGGACAGATGAACACTGAAGCTTTCTTT.

This clonotype showed up just a few times. This rearrangement joins TRBV12-3 or TRBV12-4 to TRBJ2-7; 9 nucleotides line up with TRBD1. The CDR3 spans 15 residues. The J segment lost 5 bases and the V segment lost 5 bases, leaving 10 bases of the junction unmatched. The DNA for the CDR3 is TGTGCCAGCAGTCCCGAGGGACAGGGCGGCCACGAGCAGTACTTC. It encodes CASSPEGQGGHEQYF.